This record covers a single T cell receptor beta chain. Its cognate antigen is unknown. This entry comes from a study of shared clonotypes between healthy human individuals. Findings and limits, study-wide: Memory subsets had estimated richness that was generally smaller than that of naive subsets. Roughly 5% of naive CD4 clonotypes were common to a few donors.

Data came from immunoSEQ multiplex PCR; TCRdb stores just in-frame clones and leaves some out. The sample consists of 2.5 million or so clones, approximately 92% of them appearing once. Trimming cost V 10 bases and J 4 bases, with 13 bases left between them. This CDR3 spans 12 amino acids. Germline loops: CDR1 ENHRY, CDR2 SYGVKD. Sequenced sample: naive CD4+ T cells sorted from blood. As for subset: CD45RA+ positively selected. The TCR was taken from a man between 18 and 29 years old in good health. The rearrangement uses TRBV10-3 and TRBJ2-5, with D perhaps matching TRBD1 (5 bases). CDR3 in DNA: TGTGCCACCGTTGGGGCCGGAGAGACCCAGTACTTC. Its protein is CATVGAGETQYF.